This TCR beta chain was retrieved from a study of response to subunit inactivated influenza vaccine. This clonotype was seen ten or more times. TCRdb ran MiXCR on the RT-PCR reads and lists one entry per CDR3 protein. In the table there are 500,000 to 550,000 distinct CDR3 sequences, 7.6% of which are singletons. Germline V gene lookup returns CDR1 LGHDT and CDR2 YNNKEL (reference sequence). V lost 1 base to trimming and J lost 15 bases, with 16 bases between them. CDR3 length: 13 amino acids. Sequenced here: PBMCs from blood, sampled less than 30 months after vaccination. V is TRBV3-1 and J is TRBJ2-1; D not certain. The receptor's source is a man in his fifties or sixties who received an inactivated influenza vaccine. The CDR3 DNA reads TGTGCCAGCAGCCAAGCCCCTGGATTAACCCCGTTCTTC. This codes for CASSQAPGLTPFF.